One and the same sample provided the 8 T cell receptor beta chains below, sequenced in a study of CD8 T cells in Susac syndrome. RNA totalling about 0.45 to 1 ug underwent reverse transcription with random hexamers. TCRdb re-called the immunoSEQ multiplex PCR reads with MiXCR, one entry per CDR3 protein. The table has about 180,000 distinct CDR3 sequences, around 94% seen once. Sequencing input: CD4+ T cells from PBMCs. The receptors derive from a human donor with Susac syndrome.

This sequence joins TRBV20-1 and TRBJ2-7; no firm D call. The CDR3 is 16 amino acids. The V gene's germline CDR1 is DFQATT and CDR2 SNEGSKA (reference sequence). Trimming removed 2 bases from V and 3 bases from J, with 20 bases in between. CDR3 loop: CSARTSQRFDRYEQYF. The CDR3 region has the DNA TGCAGTGCTAGAACCTCCCAAAGGTTCGACCGCTACGAGCAGTACTTC.

Concerning this clonotype itself: Compared with germline, one end of the junction differs, possibly owing to a read error. This rearrangement joins TRBV5-1 to TRBJ2-5; D may be TRBD1 (5 bases). The CDR3 has 12 amino acids. Germline CDR1 reads SGHRS; CDR2 reads YFSETQ. CDR3 coding DNA: TGCGCCAGCAGCGACGGACAAGAGAGCCAGTACTTC. It translates to CASSDGQESQYF. Together with reference TRBV5-1 and TRBJ2-5, the CDR3 gives the full variable domain: KAGVTQTPRYLIKTRGQQVTLSCSPISGHRSVSWYQQTPGQGLQFLFEYFSETQRNKGNFPGRFSGRQFSNSRSEMNVSTLELGDSALYLCASSDGQESQYFGPGTRLLVL.

The chain links TRBV20-1 to TRBJ2-7; TRBD2 matches at 10 bases. The CDR3 runs 16 residues. Losses at the gene ends were 0 bases for V and 4 bases for J; bases not matched to a gene: 9. Germline V gene sequence: CDR1 DFQATT, CDR2 SNEGSKA (reference sequence). As DNA, the CDR3 is TGCAGTGCTAGAGATTTAGACAGCGGGAGGGAATACGAGCAGTACTTC. This encodes CSARDLDSGREYEQYF.

The chain joins TRBV12-3 or TRBV12-4 to TRBJ1-1; D might be TRBD1 (5 bases). The V end was cut by 5 bases, the J end by 5 bases, with 12 bases between. The CDR3 is 13 amino acids. The CDR3 DNA reads TGTGCCAGCAGTCCCGAGGGGTGGACTGAAGCTTTCTTT. Translating gives CASSPEGWTEAFF.

This rearrangement joins TRBV24-1 to TRBJ2-5, with TRBD1 matching over 10 bases. Germline-derived CDR1 and CDR2 are KGHDR and SFDVKD. V lost 4 bases to trimming and J lost 7 bases; unmatched junction nucleotides: 5. This CDR3 comprises 14 residues. This CDR3 is CATSDGTGVRTQYF. CDR3 nucleotides: TGTGCCACCAGTGACGGGACAGGGGTGAGGACCCAGTACTTC.

This chain connects TRBV5-6 to TRBJ2-5; 8 positions agree with TRBD1. Germline CDR1 is SGHDT and CDR2 is YYEEEE. V lost 4 bases and J lost 2; bases outside the gene matches: 4. This CDR3 has 14 residues. In DNA form, the CDR3 reads TGTGCCAGCAGCCGACAGGGGCTACAAGAGACCCAGTACTTC. Protein sequence: CASSRQGLQETQYF.

The J gene is TRBJ2-3, the V gene TRBV3-1; the D gene is possibly TRBD2 (6 bases). V was trimmed by 3 bases and J by 2 bases, leaving 12 bases between them. This CDR3 has 15 residues. Germline V gene sequence: CDR1 LGHDT, CDR2 YNNKEL (reference sequence). The CDR3 reads CASSHRERVTDTQYF. Written as DNA, the CDR3 is TGTGCCAGCAGCCATCGAGAGCGGGTCACAGATACGCAGTATTTT.

The chain links TRBV20-1 to TRBJ1-2; no reliable D call. V lost 0 bases, J lost 4 bases, and 15 bases lay in between. CDR3 size: 15 residues. CDR1 DFQATT and CDR2 SNEGSKA come from the germline V gene (reference sequence). The chain's CDR3 is CSARDDQMRVYGYTF. DNA of the CDR3: TGCAGTGCTAGAGATGATCAAATGAGGGTCTATGGCTACACCTTC.